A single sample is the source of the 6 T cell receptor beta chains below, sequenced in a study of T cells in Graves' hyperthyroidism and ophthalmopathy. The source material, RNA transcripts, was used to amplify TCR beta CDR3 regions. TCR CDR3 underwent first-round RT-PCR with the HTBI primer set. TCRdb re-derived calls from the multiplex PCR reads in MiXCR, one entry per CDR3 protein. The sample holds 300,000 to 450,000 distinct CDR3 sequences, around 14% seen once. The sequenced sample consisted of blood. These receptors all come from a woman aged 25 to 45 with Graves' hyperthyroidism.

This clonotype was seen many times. The CDR3 DNA reads as TGTGCCAGCAGTTTTTCAGGGGACCTCTACGAGCAGTACTTC. Protein sequence: CASSFSGDLYEQYF. V is TRBV27 and J is TRBJ2-7; D might be TRBD1 (6 bases). With 3 bases removed from V and 3 bases from J, the gap between germline ends came to 12 bases. From germline, CDR1 is MNHEY and CDR2 SMNVEV (reference sequence). This CDR3 comprises 14 residues.

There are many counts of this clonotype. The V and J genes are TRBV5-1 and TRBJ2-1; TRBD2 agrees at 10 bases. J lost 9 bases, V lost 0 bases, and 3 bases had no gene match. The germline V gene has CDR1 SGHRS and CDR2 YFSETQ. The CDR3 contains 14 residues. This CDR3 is CASSLGTSGSEQFF. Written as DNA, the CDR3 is TGCGCCAGCAGCTTGGGGACTAGCGGATCTGAGCAGTTCTTC.

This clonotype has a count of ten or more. CDR3 coding DNA: TGTGCCAGCAGGGGAAGCGTCCATCGGGGCTACACCTTC. Its protein product is CASRGSVHRGYTF. V gene TRBV2 combines with J gene TRBJ1-2, with D unclear. This CDR3 contains 13 residues. Trimming took 6 bases from V and 8 from J, leaving 16 bases between them. Germline V gene lookup returns CDR1 SNHLY and CDR2 FYNNEI.

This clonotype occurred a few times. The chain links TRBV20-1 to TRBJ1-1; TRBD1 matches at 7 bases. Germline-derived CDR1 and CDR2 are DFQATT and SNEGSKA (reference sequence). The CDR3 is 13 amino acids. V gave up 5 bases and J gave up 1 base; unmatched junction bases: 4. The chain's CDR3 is CSAPNRGNTEAFF. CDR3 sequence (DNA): TGCAGTGCTCCGAACAGGGGGAACACTGAAGCTTTCTTT.

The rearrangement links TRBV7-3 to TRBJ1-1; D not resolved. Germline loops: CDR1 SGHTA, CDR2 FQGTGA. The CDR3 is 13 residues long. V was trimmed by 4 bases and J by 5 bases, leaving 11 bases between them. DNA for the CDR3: TGTGCCAGCAGCTCATCAGCCGTAACTGAAGCTTTCTTT. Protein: CASSSSAVTEAFF.

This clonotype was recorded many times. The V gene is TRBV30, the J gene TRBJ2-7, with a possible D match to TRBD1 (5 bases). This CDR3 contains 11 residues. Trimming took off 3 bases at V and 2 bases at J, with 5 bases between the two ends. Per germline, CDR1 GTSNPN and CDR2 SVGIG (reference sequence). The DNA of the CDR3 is TGTGCCTGGAGAGGGGCCTACGAGCAGTACTTC. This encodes CAWRGAYEQYF.